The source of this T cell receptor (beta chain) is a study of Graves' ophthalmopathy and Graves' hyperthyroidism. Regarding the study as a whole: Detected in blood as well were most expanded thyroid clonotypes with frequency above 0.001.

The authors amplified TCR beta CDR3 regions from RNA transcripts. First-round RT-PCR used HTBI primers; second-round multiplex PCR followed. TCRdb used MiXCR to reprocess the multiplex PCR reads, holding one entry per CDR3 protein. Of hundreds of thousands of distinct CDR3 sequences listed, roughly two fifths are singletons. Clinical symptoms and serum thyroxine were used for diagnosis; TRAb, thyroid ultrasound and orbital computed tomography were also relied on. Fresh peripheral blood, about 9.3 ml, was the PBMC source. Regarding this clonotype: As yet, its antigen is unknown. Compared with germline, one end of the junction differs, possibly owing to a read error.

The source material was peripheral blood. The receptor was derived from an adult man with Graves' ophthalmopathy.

The CDR3 spells CASSPTEGVGEAQYF. CDR3 coding DNA: TGTGCCAGCAGCCCAACAGAGGGCGTAGGAGAGGCCCAGTACTTC. V gene TRBV25-1 combines with J gene TRBJ2-5; a weak D match, TRBD2 (5 bases). This CDR3 comprises 15 residues. CDR1 MGHDK and CDR2 SYGVNS come from the germline V gene.